This is a list of T cell receptor beta chains from one sample in a study of shared clonotypes between healthy human individuals. The assay was immunoSEQ multiplex PCR, and TCRdb's table has in-frame clones only and misses some. This sample has about 2.1 million clones; roughly 95% occur once, and the top ten carry approximately 1.7%. The sequenced material came from naive CD8+ T cells from PBMCs. Receptors originate from a man aged 18-30 years in good health. Some clones in this sample may be carry-over from other donors' samples. CDR3s include the opening cysteine and the closing phenylalanine or tryptophan. The D gene is left open where the match is weak. Size is omitted from some rows. Given values are once, few, many or a class for expanded clones.

J	D	size	V	CDR3	DNA
TRBJ1-4	.	.	TRBV5-1	CASSLDGEKLFF	TGCGCCAGCAGCTTGGACGGGGAAAAACTGTTTTTT
TRBJ1-2	TRBD1	.	TRBV13	CASSLYKGQGAKSYGYTF	TGTGCCAGCAGCTTATACAAGGGACAGGGGGCGAAGTCCTATGGCTACACCTTC
TRBJ2-7	.	.	TRBV1	CTSSQVPRGHREQYF	TGCACCAGCAGCCAAGTTCCCAGGGGGCATCGCGAGCAGTACTTC
TRBJ2-7	TRBD1	.	TRBV19	CASSTTGIYYEQYF	TGTGCCAGTAGTACGACAGGGATCTATTACGAGCAGTACTTC
TRBJ2-6	.	.	TRBV9	CASSVDSSGANVLTF	TGTGCCAGCAGCGTAGACAGCTCTGGGGCCAACGTCCTGACTTTC
TRBJ1-1	.	few	TRBV20-1	CGAAENTEAFF	TGCGGAGCGGCGGAGAACACTGAAGCTTTCTTT
TRBJ2-5	TRBD1	.	TRBV7-8	CASSLRTGSRVYGGVGETQYF	TGTGCCAGCAGCTTAAGGACAGGGTCTCGAGTCTACGGAGGGGTAGGTGAGACCCAGTACTTC
TRBJ2-7	.	.	TRBV5-4	CASSPGTLYEQYF	TGTGCCAGCAGCCCTGGGACCCTCTACGAGCAGTACTTC
TRBJ2-3	TRBD1	.	TRBV9	CASSAPRQGSISTDTQYF	TGTGCCAGCAGCGCCCCGCGACAGGGGAGTATTAGCACAGATACGCAGTATTTT
TRBJ1-4	.	.	TRBV27	CASSLSGESRRKLFF	TGTGCCAGCAGTTTATCGGGGGAATCGCGGCGAAAACTGTTTTTT
TRBJ1-2	TRBD1	.	TRBV13	CASSSRDRPHGYTF	TGTGCCAGCAGCTCCCGGGACAGGCCCCATGGCTACACCTTC
TRBJ1-1	.	.	TRBV19	CASSIGATVRTEAFF	TGTGCCAGTAGTATCGGGGCGACGGTTCGGACTGAAGCTTTCTTT
TRBJ1-1	.	.	TRBV10-3	CAITDGRGLAEAFF	TGTGCCATCACTGACGGTCGGGGGCTGGCTGAAGCTTTCTTT
TRBJ2-3	TRBD2	.	TRBV7-9	CASSSRLAGAQDTQYF	TGTGCCAGCAGCTCCAGACTAGCGGGAGCCCAGGATACGCAGTATTTT
TRBJ1-1	.	.	TRBV25-1	CASSVVGDTEAFF	TGTGCCAGCAGTGTGGTCGGGGACACTGAAGCTTTCTTT
TRBJ2-1	TRBD2	.	TRBV4-3	CASSQEVGLAGDNEQFF	TGCGCCAGCAGCCAAGAAGTGGGCCTAGCGGGAGACAATGAGCAGTTCTTC
TRBJ1-4	.	.	TRBV11-2	CASSLFGGVNEKLFF	TGTGCCAGCAGCTTATTCGGGGGTGTTAATGAAAAACTGTTTTTT
TRBJ2-1	.	once	TRBV9	CASSSHIKTGDNEQFF	TGTGCCAGCAGCTCTCACATTAAGACAGGAGACAATGAGCAGTTCTTC
TRBJ2-6	TRBD1	few	TRBV10-3	CAIKGTGTISGANVLTF	TGTGCCATCAAGGGGACAGGGACTATCTCTGGGGCCAACGTCCTGACTTTC
TRBJ1-2	TRBD1	.	TRBV7-9	CASSPGTASGYTF	TGTGCCAGCAGCCCCGGGACAGCATCTGGCTACACCTTC
TRBJ1-4	TRBD1	.	TRBV5-1	CASSLAGQGPATNEKLFF	TGCGCCAGCAGCTTGGCTGGACAGGGGCCTGCAACTAATGAAAAACTGTTTTTT
TRBJ2-7	.	.	TRBV6-1	CASSTRVVDEQYF	TGTGCCAGCAGTACGAGGGTAGTGGACGAGCAGTACTTC
TRBJ2-1	TRBD2	.	TRBV7-9	CASSLALAGAYNEQFF	TGTGCCAGCAGCTTAGCTCTAGCGGGAGCCTACAATGAGCAGTTCTTC